The next 23 T cell receptor beta chains were all read from a single sample in a study of CD8 T cells in Susac syndrome. Random hexamers served to reverse transcribe roughly 0.5 to 1 ug RNA. TCRdb independently ran MiXCR on the immunoSEQ multiplex PCR reads; one entry per CDR3 protein. This sample has about 440,000 distinct CDR3 sequences, with 85% to 90% found just once. Sequenced: CD8+ T cells from PBMCs. The receptors were sampled from a human donor with multiple sclerosis.

This clonotype appeared a single time. This sequence joins TRBV4-1 and TRBJ2-7; D is ambiguous. V was cut by 1 base and J by 0 bases, with 19 bases left in between. CDR3 length equals 18 residues. Per germline, CDR1 MGHRA and CDR2 YSYEKL. DNA for the CDR3: TGCGCCAGCAGCCAAGCGCCTCGCCAACACTCCTACTCCTACGAGCAGTACTTC. Protein product: CASSQAPRQHSYSYEQYF.

The chain couples TRBV7-9 to TRBJ2-7, with D maybe TRBD2 (6 bases). Between the trimmed V and J ends, which lost 3 bases and 2 bases, there was a span of 11 bases. CDR1 and CDR2 from the germline V gene are SEHNR and FQNEAQ (reference sequence). This CDR3 has 14 amino acids. The CDR3 bases are TGTGCCAGCAGCTTCTGGGACTCCCCCTACGAGCAGTACTTC. Protein sequence: CASSFWDSPYEQYF.

The chain combines TRBV3-1 with TRBJ2-1; D gene uncertain. Germline CDR1 is LGHDT and CDR2 is YNNKEL (reference sequence). V was trimmed by 3 bases and J by 2 bases, leaving 8 bases between them. The CDR3 has 14 residues. The CDR3 DNA sequence: TGTGCCAGCAGCCATGACCCAACCTACAATGAGCAGTTCTTC. It specifies CASSHDPTYNEQFF.

The chain joins TRBV7-6 to TRBJ2-3; 7 nucleotides line up with TRBD2. Germline CDR1 reads SGHVS; CDR2 reads FNYEAQ. After removal of 4 bases from V and 4 bases from J, the junction contained 14 bases not matched to a gene. The CDR3 sequence is 17 residues long. The CDR3 spells CASSWPPGGSSSDTQYF. CDR3 nucleotides: TGTGCCAGCAGCTGGCCCCCGGGCGGGAGTAGTTCAGATACGCAGTATTTT.

This clonotype was recorded once. One end of the junction does not line up with germline, which may come from a read error. The chain has TRBV12-3 or TRBV12-4 and TRBJ1-1; no definite D call. The CDR3 covers 13 residues. The chain's CDR3 is CASGFTWNTEAFF. For the CDR3, the DNA is TGTGCCAGCGGTTTCACCTGGAACACTGAAGCTTTCTTT.

This chain uses TRBV7-9 with TRBJ2-5; the D is unclear. Germline CDR1 reads SEHNR; CDR2 reads FQNEAQ (reference sequence). Deletions cut 1 base from V and 4 bases from J, with 10 bases between. The CDR3 length is 14 residues. CDR3 sequence: CASSLELAVETQYF. As DNA, the CDR3 is TGTGCCAGCAGCTTAGAGTTGGCCGTAGAGACCCAGTACTTC.

The rearrangement links TRBV7-9 to TRBJ2-7; 10 nucleotides agree with TRBD2. After removal of 3 bases from V and 2 bases from J, the junction contained 7 bases not matched to a gene. The CDR3 loop spans 16 amino acids. Germline values: CDR1 SEHNR, CDR2 FQNEAQ (reference sequence). CDR3 sequence: CASSFWTSGNTYEQYF. CDR3 nucleotide sequence: TGTGCCAGCAGCTTTTGGACTAGCGGCAATACCTACGAGCAGTACTTC. The complete variable domain, with remaining parts taken from reference TRBV7-9 and TRBJ2-7, reads DTGVSQNPRHKITKRGQNVTFRCDPISEHNRLYWYRQTLGQGPEFLTYFQNEAQLEKSRLLSDRFSAERPKGSFSTLEIQRTEQGDSAMYLCASSFWTSGNTYEQYFGPGTRLTVT.

The chain combines TRBV25-1 with TRBJ1-4; D is possibly TRBD1 (5 bases). The CDR3 spans 16 residues. V lost 6 bases to trimming and J lost 8 bases, with 22 bases between them. CDR1 is MGHDK, CDR2 SYGVNS, per germline. CDR3 bases: TGTGCCAGCAGGTTTGAGGTGGAGGGGCTTGACGAAAAACTGTTTTTT. This translates into CASRFEVEGLDEKLFF.

The chain joins TRBV12-3 or TRBV12-4 to TRBJ2-1; 11 bases fit TRBD2. V shed 5 bases, J shed 1 base, and the junction held 1 base outside the gene matches. The CDR3 contains 15 residues. CDR3 sequence (DNA): TGTGCCAGCAGTCCTAGCGGGAGGTCCTACAATGAGCAGTTCTTC. It is translated as CASSPSGRSYNEQFF.

This chain connects TRBV6-1 to TRBJ2-1; D is ambiguous. Trimming removed 7 bases at V and 4 bases at J, with 11 bases between. The germline CDR1 and CDR2 sequences are MNHNS and SASEGT. The CDR3 is made up of 13 amino acids. The CDR3 DNA reads as TGTGCCAGCACCCCCGATGAGTACAATGAGCAGTTCTTC. Residues: CASTPDEYNEQFF.

The CDR3 sequence is CASSGLAGGLGETQYF. The CDR3 DNA sequence: TGCGCCAGCAGTGGACTAGCGGGGGGGCTTGGTGAGACCCAGTACTTC. V usage is TRBV10-2 and J usage is TRBJ2-5, with 14 bases that match TRBD2. Trimming took 4 bases from V and 5 from J; bases not matched to a gene: 6. In germline, CDR1 is WSHSY, CDR2 SAAADI. The CDR3 is 16 residues long.

This clonotype was seen a single time. CDR3 nucleotides: TGTGCCAGCAGCCGCGATGGGGGGGGAAGCAATGAGCAGTTCTTC. It yields the protein CASSRDGGGSNEQFF. The chain couples TRBV7-6 to TRBJ2-1; 7 nucleotides match TRBD2. The CDR3 contains 15 residues. V lost 5 bases to trimming and J lost 6 bases; unmatched junction nucleotides: 10. CDR1 is SGHVS, CDR2 FNYEAQ, per germline.

This sequence joins TRBV2 and TRBJ1-3, with D hard to call. Germline CDR1 is SNHLY and CDR2 is FYNNEI. This CDR3 contains 14 residues. Trimming pared 5 bases from V and 6 bases from J, leaving 14 bases between. CDR3: CASSQSMSVNTIYF. CDR3 coding DNA: TGTGCCAGCAGTCAGAGCATGAGTGTAAACACCATATATTTT.

This clonotype has a handful of counts. The chain employs TRBV6-5 and TRBJ1-2, with D unclear. V lost 2 bases, J lost 6 bases, and 7 bases lay in between. The CDR3 spans 12 residues. Germline V gives CDR1 MNHEY, CDR2 SVGAGI. The CDR3 region is CASSYEGDGYTF. For the CDR3, the DNA is TGTGCCAGCAGTTACGAGGGAGATGGCTACACCTTC.

This clonotype was counted once. The junction and the germline gene differ at one end; a read error may be behind it. This chain joins TRBV12-3 or TRBV12-4 and TRBJ1-2; 7 nucleotides match TRBD1. The CDR3 has 13 residues. The CDR3 region is CASSSNRAGTELF. The CDR3 coding sequence is TGTGCCAGCAGTTCGAACAGGGCCGGGACAGAACTCTTC.

The chain combines TRBV12-3 or TRBV12-4 with TRBJ1-5; D is ambiguous. CDR3 size: 14 residues. Trimming shortened V by 6 bases and J by 3 bases, and 12 bases separated the two germline ends. The CDR3 DNA reads TGTGCCAGCAGCCACACGGCCGACAATCAGCCCCAGCATTTT. It specifies CASSHTADNQPQHF.

The V gene is TRBV10-2, the J gene TRBJ2-7; TRBD2 aligns across 10 bases. There are 14 residues in the CDR3. V was pared by 3 bases and J by 3 bases, with 2 bases of the junction left unmatched. The V gene's germline CDR1 is WSHSY and CDR2 SAAADI. The CDR3 here is CASSDRTSGYEQYF. CDR3 nucleotides: TGCGCCAGCAGTGATAGGACTAGCGGCTACGAGCAGTACTTC.

This rearrangement joins TRBV20-1 to TRBJ2-4; possible D gene TRBD1, 6 bases. V lost 5 bases and J 8 bases, leaving 16 bases between the germline ends. The CDR3 totals 13 residues. The germline V gene encodes CDR1 DFQATT and CDR2 SNEGSKA (reference sequence). CDR3: CSAFDRSEDIQYF. The CDR3 coding sequence is TGCAGTGCTTTCGACAGGTCCGAGGACATTCAGTACTTC.

The table lists this clonotype with a few counts. The rearrangement uses TRBV7-2 and TRBJ1-1; D uncertain. This CDR3 has 14 amino acids. Trimming shortened V by 1 base and J by 3 bases, and 9 bases separated the two germline ends. The germline V gene encodes CDR1 SGHTA and CDR2 FQGNSA. CDR3 amino acids: CASSLGTADTEAFF. In DNA form, the CDR3 reads TGTGCCAGCAGCTTAGGAACTGCGGACACTGAAGCTTTCTTT.

The genes are TRBV6-1 and TRBJ2-1; D not resolved. V was pared by 8 bases and J by 10 bases, with 12 bases between. This CDR3 has 11 amino acids. CDR1 and CDR2 from the germline V gene are MNHNS and SASEGT. In DNA, the CDR3 is TGTGCCAGCGGCTTTGCGGACGAGCAGTTCTTC. It encodes CASGFADEQFF.

V usage is TRBV7-6 and J usage is TRBJ1-1; TRBD1 might be the D (6 bases). V lost 2 bases to trimming and J lost 3 bases, with 19 bases between them. From germline, CDR1 is SGHVS and CDR2 FNYEAQ. The CDR3 runs to 17 residues. CDR3 region: CASSLRVPQGVYTEAFF. CDR3 coding DNA: TGTGCCAGCAGCTTACGGGTACCACAGGGAGTGTACACTGAAGCTTTCTTT.

The chain combines TRBV27 with TRBJ2-3; D unresolved. From germline, CDR1 is MNHEY and CDR2 SMNVEV (reference sequence). This CDR3 region has 15 residues. Between the trimmed V and J ends, which lost 2 bases and 3 bases, there was a span of 12 bases. CDR3 amino acids: CASSLIGGETDTQYF. In DNA, the CDR3 is TGTGCCAGCAGTTTAATAGGCGGAGAGACAGATACGCAGTATTTT.

This clonotype appeared a few times. The chain combines TRBV20-1 with TRBJ2-7; TRBD2 agrees at 10 bases. CDR1 and CDR2 from the germline V gene are DFQATT and SNEGSKA (reference sequence). CDR3 length: 18 residues. The junction had 18 bases not matched to a gene; V was cut back by 5 bases and J by 2 bases. The CDR3 spells CSASGTSERGVEAYEQYF. CDR3 DNA: TGCAGTGCTTCCGGGACTAGCGAGAGAGGGGTGGAGGCCTACGAGCAGTACTTC.